This T cell receptor beta chain was sequenced in a study of T cell responses to AZD1222 COVID-19 vaccine. The method was immunoSEQ multiplex PCR; TCRdb's version includes in-frame clones alone and lacks a portion of them. The table has about 78,000 clones, roughly 90% seen once. V lost 4 bases and J lost 0, with 2 bases in between. The CDR3 runs 12 residues. Per the germline V gene, CDR1 is LNHDA and CDR2 is SQIVND (reference sequence). General study findings and limits: Clonal diversity may have been underestimated in mostly white British donors.

This clone has only one observation. Its antigen remains unidentified. This material consisted of peripheral blood, taken 28 days after the second AZD1222 dose. The sequence was collected from an adult who received the AZD1222 COVID-19 vaccine. The gene calls are TRBV19 and TRBJ2-3; the D is unclear. The CDR3 DNA reads as TGTGCCAGTAGTAAAAGCACAGATACGCAGTATTTT. This sequence encodes CASSKSTDTQYF.